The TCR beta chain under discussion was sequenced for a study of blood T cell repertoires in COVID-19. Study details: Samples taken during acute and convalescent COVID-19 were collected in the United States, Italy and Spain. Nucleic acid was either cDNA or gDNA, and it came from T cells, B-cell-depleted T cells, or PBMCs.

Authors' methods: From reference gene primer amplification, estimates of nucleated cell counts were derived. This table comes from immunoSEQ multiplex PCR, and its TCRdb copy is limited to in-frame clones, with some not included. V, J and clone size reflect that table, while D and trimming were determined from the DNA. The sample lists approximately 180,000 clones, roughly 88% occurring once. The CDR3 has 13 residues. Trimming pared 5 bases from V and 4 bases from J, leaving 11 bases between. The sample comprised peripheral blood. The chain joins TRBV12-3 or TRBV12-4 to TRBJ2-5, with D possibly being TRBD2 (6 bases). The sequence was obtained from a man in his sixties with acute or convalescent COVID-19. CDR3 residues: CASSLKRAETQYF. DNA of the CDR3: TGTGCCAGCAGTCTCAAGCGGGCAGAGACCCAGTACTTC.